This is a list of T cell receptor beta chains from one sample in a study of blood T cell repertoires in COVID-19. Using immunoSEQ multiplex PCR, the repertoire was profiled, and TCRdb retains in-frame clones only, with some absent. The data hold some 130,000 clones, with approximately 87% observed a single time. Material: peripheral blood. These TCRs come from a woman in her sixties or seventies with acute or convalescent COVID-19. CDR3s include the opening cysteine and the closing phenylalanine or tryptophan. A D gene is named only where the DNA matches it firmly. Not every row has a clone size; where given, it reads once, few, many or a size class.

v_call	d_call	j_call	clone_size	cdr3_nt	cdr3_aa
TRBV11-2	TRBD2	TRBJ2-2	once	TGTGCCAGCAGCCTTCTAGGGACTAGGGACACCGGGGAGCTGTTTTTT	CASSLLGTRDTGELFF
TRBV11-3	NA	TRBJ1-4	NA	TGTGCCAGCAGCTTAGATCCGACAGGAGAGAATGAAAAACTGTTTTTT	CASSLDPTGENEKLFF
TRBV7-8	NA	TRBJ2-1	few	TGTGCCAGCCGACGGCGGCTGCCAAATGAGCAGTTCTTC	CASRRRLPNEQFF
TRBV6-5	NA	TRBJ2-1	NA	TGTGCCAGCAGTTACTCCTGGAGGGCCGCCCACAATGAGCAGTTCTTC	CASSYSWRAAHNEQFF
TRBV6-1	TRBD2	TRBJ2-1	NA	TGTGCCAGCAGTGAAGTCGGGACTAGCAATGAGCAGTTCTTC	CASSEVGTSNEQFF
TRBV10-3	TRBD2	TRBJ2-1	NA	TGTGCCATCAGTGCTGGTGCGGGAGAGGGCAATGAGCAGTTCTTC	CAISAGAGEGNEQFF
TRBV5-1	NA	TRBJ2-2	NA	TGCGCCAGCAGCGCCGGGTGGCTGAACACCGGGGAGCTGTTTTTT	CASSAGWLNTGELFF
TRBV18	TRBD1	TRBJ1-1	NA	TGTGCCAGCTCACCGGACAGGGCGGGAACTGAAGCTTTCTTT	CASSPDRAGTEAFF
TRBV3-1/TRBV3-2	NA	TRBJ1-4	NA	TGTGCCAGCAGCCAAGTCAGGGGCTTAGGGTCGGAAGAAAAACTGTTTTTT	CASSQVRGLGSEEKLFF
TRBV19	TRBD1	TRBJ1-4	NA	TGTGCCAGTACCGGGACAGGTGCCGCAACTAATGAAAAACTGTTTTTT	CASTGTGAATNEKLFF
TRBV19	TRBD1	TRBJ2-6	NA	TGTGCCAGTAGTACGACAGGGGGCCGCTCTGGGGCCAACGTCCTGACTTTC	CASSTTGGRSGANVLTF
TRBV19	TRBD2	TRBJ2-1	NA	TGTGCCAGTAGTGACCTTAGCGGGAGAGGCAATGAGCAGTTCTTC	CASSDLSGRGNEQFF
TRBV19	NA	TRBJ2-3	once	TGTGCCAGTAGTATCCAGGGGAGCACAGATACGCAGTATTTT	CASSIQGSTDTQYF
TRBV27	TRBD1	TRBJ2-7	NA	TGTGCCAGCAGGAGACAGGGTATCCAGAACTGGTACGAGCAGTACTTC	CASRRQGIQNWYEQYF
TRBV7-9	TRBD1	TRBJ1-2	few	TGTGCCAGCAGCTTAGAGGACAGGGACACCTTC	CASSLEDRDTF
TRBV15	TRBD2	TRBJ2-1	NA	TGTGCCACCAGCAGCGATCTAGCGGGAGACTACAATGAGCAGTTCTTC	CATSSDLAGDYNEQFF
TRBV19	NA	TRBJ1-5	few	TGTGCCAGTAGCTTCAGGGGAGAAAGGCATTTT	CASSFRGERHF
TRBV27	NA	TRBJ2-6	NA	TGTGCCAGCAGTTTATCATCTGGCACTGGGGCCAACGTCCTGACTTTC	CASSLSSGTGANVLTF
TRBV2	NA	TRBJ1-6	NA	TGTGCCAGCAGTGGTGCTGTGGGCACCTATAATTCACCCCTCCACTTT	CASSGAVGTYNSPLHF
TRBV28	NA	TRBJ2-7	NA	TGTGCCAGCAGTTTATTGGGCCACTCCTACGAGCAGTACTTC	CASSLLGHSYEQYF
TRBV2	TRBD1	TRBJ2-2	once	TGTGCCAGCAGATTCGACAGGGACACCGGGGAGCTGTTTTTT	CASRFDRDTGELFF
TRBV18	TRBD1	TRBJ2-5	NA	TGTGCCAGCTCACCAACCATTTCGGGACAGGGGGACGCGGATCGGGAGACCCAGTACTTC	CASSPTISGQGDADRETQYF
TRBV28	TRBD1	TRBJ1-2	NA	TGTGCCAGCAGCCGCAGTTCTAGACAGGGTAACTATGGCTACACCTTC	CASSRSSRQGNYGYTF
TRBV27	TRBD1	TRBJ1-6	NA	TGTGCCAGCAGCCCCAGGGGGACCTGGGGTTCACCCCTCCACTTT	CASSPRGTWGSPLHF
TRBV7-6	NA	TRBJ2-5	once	TGTGCCAGCAGCTTAGCGCTCGGGGGTACCCAAGAGACCCAGTACTTC	CASSLALGGTQETQYF
TRBV5-1	TRBD2	TRBJ2-1	NA	TGCGCCAGCAGCCCCCGGGCTAGCGGGACTTACAATGAGCAGTTCTTC	CASSPRASGTYNEQFF
TRBV29-1	TRBD1	TRBJ1-2	NA	TGCAGCGTTGACAGGGACAGGAACTATGGCTACACCTTC	CSVDRDRNYGYTF
TRBV10-1	NA	TRBJ2-7	NA	TGCGCCAGCAGTGAGTTGATAGAAAGCGAGCAGTACTTC	CASSELIESEQYF
TRBV18	NA	TRBJ1-1	NA	TGTGCCAGCTCATCGACAGGGAACACTGAAGCTTTCTTT	CASSSTGNTEAFF
TRBV19	NA	TRBJ1-5	NA	TGTGCCAGTAGTCGACAGTCTCTTAGCAATCAGCCCCAGCATTTT	CASSRQSLSNQPQHF
TRBV5-4	NA	TRBJ2-6	NA	TGTGCCAGCAGCTTGGGCCCTCGCACAGGTTCCAACGTCCTGACTTTC	CASSLGPRTGSNVLTF
TRBV7-2	NA	TRBJ1-3	NA	TGTGCCAGCAGCGCGGCCTTCATCTCTGGAAACACCATATATTTT	CASSAAFISGNTIYF
TRBV13	NA	TRBJ1-3	NA	TGTGCCAGCAGTCTTGGGGCGAGCTCTGGAAACACCATATATTTT	CASSLGASSGNTIYF
TRBV5-5	NA	TRBJ2-7	NA	TGTGCCAGCAGCTTACAGGTACCCGCCTACGAGCAGTACTTC	CASSLQVPAYEQYF
TRBV28	TRBD2	TRBJ2-3	few	TGTGCCAGCAGTTGGGGACTAGCGGGATTATCTGGGGATACGCAGTATTTT	CASSWGLAGLSGDTQYF
TRBV6-1	NA	TRBJ1-6	NA	TGTGCCAGCAGTGAACAAAGCGGAATCCTCCGAGGCTCGCCCCTCCACTTT	CASSEQSGILRGSPLHF
TRBV7-3	TRBD2	TRBJ2-5	NA	TGTGCCAGCAGCCCCGGGACTAGCCCAATCCAAGAGACCCAGTACTTC	CASSPGTSPIQETQYF
TRBV28	NA	TRBJ1-5	NA	TGTGCCAGCAGTCCCTCCCCAGGGGCCCCTAATCAGCCCCAGCATTTT	CASSPSPGAPNQPQHF
TRBV9	TRBD2	TRBJ2-1	NA	TGTGCCAGCAGCACCAGCCTAGCGGGAGGGGGAAATGAGCAGTTCTTC	CASSTSLAGGGNEQFF
TRBV27	TRBD2	TRBJ2-7	once	TGTGCCAGCAGTCACCTAGCGGCGGGCTACGAGCAGTACTTC	CASSHLAAGYEQYF
TRBV18	TRBD1	TRBJ2-1	once	TGTGCCAGCTCACTCAAGGACAGGGCGGGCGAGCAGTTCTTC	CASSLKDRAGEQFF
TRBV6-5	TRBD1	TRBJ1-6	NA	TGTGCCAGCAGCCAACCCGGGACAGCGGGTTCACCCCTCCACTTT	CASSQPGTAGSPLHF
TRBV11-2	TRBD2	TRBJ2-3	NA	TGTGCCAGCACCCGGCGGGGGGGGGCAGATACGCAGTATTTT	CASTRRGGADTQYF
TRBV3-1/TRBV3-2	NA	TRBJ1-1	NA	TGTGCCAGCAGTCTATCAGGGGCGGACACTGAAGCTTTCTTT	CASSLSGADTEAFF
TRBV2	NA	TRBJ1-4	NA	TGTGCCAGCAGTGAACGCAGGGAGGAAGAAAAACTGTTTTTT	CASSERREEEKLFF
TRBV5-1	TRBD2	TRBJ2-1	NA	TGCGCCAGCAGCTCGACTAGCGGGAGACTCAATGAGCAGTTCTTC	CASSSTSGRLNEQFF
TRBV18	TRBD1	TRBJ1-1	NA	TGTGCCAGCTCACCACCCGGGCAGGGGGGCACTGAAGCTTTCTTT	CASSPPGQGGTEAFF
TRBV9	NA	TRBJ2-1	once	TGTGCCAGCAGCGTAGCGGGGACACCCTACAATGAGCAGTTCTTC	CASSVAGTPYNEQFF
TRBV9	NA	TRBJ2-5	once	TGTGCCAGCAGCCCCCAACACCCAGAGACCCAGTACTTC	CASSPQHPETQYF
TRBV6-5	TRBD1	TRBJ1-1	NA	TGTGCCAGCAGTTACTCCCTGACAGGGGGAAACACTGAAGCTTTCTTT	CASSYSLTGGNTEAFF
TRBV30	TRBD1	TRBJ1-5	NA	TGTGCCTGGAGTGAGGGGACAGGGAGTCAGCCCCAGCATTTT	CAWSEGTGSQPQHF
TRBV27	TRBD2	TRBJ2-5	NA	TGTGCCAGCAGTTTATGGGGGGATAGCGGGAGCAGTCCCAACCAGAGAGAGACCCAGTACTTC	CASSLWGDSGSSPNQRETQYF
TRBV19	TRBD2	TRBJ2-4	NA	TGTGCCAGTAGTGTGAGACCGGGACTAGCGGGATTGGGGTTAAAAAACATTCAGTACTTC	CASSVRPGLAGLGLKNIQYF
TRBV5-1	NA	TRBJ1-1	NA	TGCGCCAGCAGCTTTTCGCAGGGAAACACTGAAGCTTTCTTT	CASSFSQGNTEAFF
TRBV10-1	NA	TRBJ1-1	NA	TGCGCCAGCAGTGATCGGAGGGACACTGAAGCTTTCTTT	CASSDRRDTEAFF